This entry lists 24 T cell receptor beta chains sequenced from one sample in a study of T cell repertoires in cytomegalovirus infection. No antigen has been assigned to these receptors. From the reads, TCRdb called clonotypes with MiXCR, one entry per CDR3 protein. The sample holds approximately 300,000 distinct CDR3 sequences, approximately 25% seen once. Sample: cultured PBMCs, taken from culture after CMV antigen stimulation. The source of these receptors is a human donor in good health (CMV status not recorded). Some clones in this sample may be carry-over from other donors' samples.

The rearrangement links TRBV24-1 to TRBJ2-1, with TRBD1 matching over 7 bases. The J call is in doubt because the DNA end fits TRBJ2-7 better. Germline V gene lookup returns CDR1 KGHDR and CDR2 SFDVKD. The CDR3 runs to 14 residues. Here the CDR3 DNA reads TGTGCCACCAGTGACCCCGGGACAGCAAATGAGCAGTACGTC. Its protein is CATSDPGTANEQYV.

This chain connects TRBV4-1 to TRBJ2-1; 11 nucleotides agree with TRBD2. Trimming cost V 2 bases and J 7 bases; bases outside gene matches: 7. The V gene's germline CDR1 is MGHRA and CDR2 YSYEKL. The CDR3 runs 16 residues. CDR3 loop: CASSQLPGTSGNEQFF. The CDR3 DNA follows: TGCGCCAGCAGCCAACTTCCCGGGACTAGCGGAAATGAGCAGTTCTTC.

This clonotype came up a few times. V gene TRBV11-2 combines with J gene TRBJ1-2, with 9 positions matching TRBD1. CDR1 and CDR2 (germline): SGHAT, FQNNGV. The V segment lost 6 bases and the J segment 4 bases; nucleotides outside the gene matches: 6. The CDR3 is 14 residues long. The CDR3 loop is CASSTGGGSYGYTF. CDR3 bases: TGTGCCAGCAGTACAGGGGGCGGATCCTATGGCTACACCTTC.

This clonotype was detected only a few times. This chain connects TRBV7-7 to TRBJ2-3; TRBD2 matches at 9 bases. The CDR3 spans 16 residues. V trimming: 5 bases; J trimming: 1 base; junction bases outside the gene matches: 7. From germline, CDR1 is SSHAT and CDR2 FNYEAQ (reference sequence). The CDR3 DNA is TGTGCCAGCAGCCGAGGGACTAGCCAACGCACAGATACGCAGTATTTT. This codes for CASSRGTSQRTDTQYF.

This clonotype occurred many times. The chain has TRBV12-3 or TRBV12-4 and TRBJ1-5, with D possibly matching TRBD1 (6 bases). This CDR3 contains 14 residues. V was pared by 6 bases and J by 4 bases, with 13 bases between. The CDR3 loop reads CASRRDTSNQPQHF. For the CDR3, the DNA is TGTGCCAGCAGAAGGGACACTTCTAATCAGCCCCAGCATTTT.

The chain recombines TRBV3-1 with TRBJ2-2; perhaps D is TRBD1 or TRBD2 (5 bases each). Germline-derived CDR1 and CDR2 are LGHDT and YNNKEL (reference sequence). This CDR3 has 15 residues. V was clipped by 3 bases and J by 8 bases, with 16 bases between them. In DNA, the CDR3 is TGTGCCAGCAGCCATTCTGCAGGGACCCCAGGGGAGCTGTTTTTT. Its protein is CASSHSAGTPGELFF.

This chain joins TRBV11-3 and TRBJ2-2, with 8 bases that match TRBD2. The CDR3 loop spans 17 amino acids. Looked up from germline, CDR1 is SGHNT and CDR2 is YENEEA. J lost 0 bases, V lost 1 base, and 4 bases had no gene match. The CDR3 DNA sequence: TGTGCCAGCAGCTTAGTGGCGGGAGGACCGAACACCGGGGAGCTGTTTTTT. Amino acid sequence: CASSLVAGGPNTGELFF.

The chain uses TRBV19 and TRBJ2-1; D not resolved. Germline V gives CDR1 LNHDA, CDR2 SQIVND (reference sequence). V lost 0 bases and J lost 0, with 6 bases in between. CDR3 size: 15 residues. This CDR3 is CASSIDRSSYNEQFF. In DNA, the CDR3 is TGTGCCAGTAGTATAGACAGGAGCTCCTACAATGAGCAGTTCTTC.

With respect to this clonotype: A much larger clone is a single base away; this may be a read error. This chain links TRBV19 with TRBJ2-3; 14 nucleotides agree with TRBD2. In germline, CDR1 is LNHDA, CDR2 SQIVND (reference sequence). The CDR3 contains 16 residues. In DNA form, the CDR3 reads TGTGCCAGTAGTATGGGACTAGCGGGAGACCGAGATGCGCAGTATTTT. As protein: CASSMGLAGDRDAQYF.

The chain employs TRBV7-2 and TRBJ1-1; D gene ambiguous. The V gene lost 1 base and the J gene lost 4 bases, with 10 bases spanning the gap. The V gene's germline CDR1 is SGHTA and CDR2 FQGNSA. The CDR3 spans 14 residues. CDR3 coding DNA: TGTGCCAGCAGCTTAGGAGGAGGCGCCACTGAAGCTTTCTTT. Protein sequence: CASSLGGGATEAFF. Complete variable domain (other parts from reference TRBV7-2 and TRBJ1-1): GAGVSQSPSNKVTEKGKDVELRCDPISGHTALYWYRQSLGQGLEFLIYFQGNSAPDKSGLPSDRFSAERTGGSVSTLTIQRTQQEDSAVYLCASSLGGGATEAFFGQGTRLTVV.

The J gene is TRBJ2-7, the V gene TRBV7-2; 7 nucleotides match TRBD1. The CDR3 extends over 15 amino acids. CDR1 is SGHTA, CDR2 FQGNSA, per germline. V gave up 8 bases and J gave up 2 bases; unmatched junction bases: 12. The CDR3 DNA reads as TGTGCCAGCCGCCTCGCGAGGGACAGTCCCTACGAGCAGTACTTC. This gives the protein CASRLARDSPYEQYF.

This rearrangement joins TRBV12-3 or TRBV12-4 to TRBJ2-5, with TRBD2 matching 9 bases. V shed 6 bases and J 1 base; nucleotides not matched to a gene: 9. The CDR3 runs to 16 residues. The CDR3 DNA reads TGTGCCAGCAGCCGGGGTAGCGGGAGTGCCCAAGAGACCCAGTACTTC. It is translated as CASSRGSGSAQETQYF.

The chain links TRBV7-6 to TRBJ2-5; D uncertain. Germline V gene data show CDR1 as SGHVS and CDR2 as FNYEAQ. The CDR3 length is 15 residues. The V gene lost 7 bases and the J gene lost 0 bases, with 15 bases spanning the gap. Written as DNA, the CDR3 is TGTGCCAGCACCCGTTGGCCCTCGTACCAAGAGACCCAGTACTTC. Its protein product is CASTRWPSYQETQYF.

There are a few counts of this clonotype. This chain links TRBV11-2 with TRBJ2-5; no definite D call. The germline V gene has CDR1 SGHAT and CDR2 FQNNGV. CDR3 length: 12 amino acids. Between the trimmed V and J ends, which lost 2 bases and 3 bases, there was a span of 4 bases. CDR3 loop: CASSLLKETQYF. CDR3 nucleotide sequence: TGTGCCAGCAGCTTATTGAAAGAGACCCAGTACTTC. Using reference TRBV11-2 and TRBJ2-5 for the parts outside the CDR3, the full variable domain is EAGVAQSPRYKIIEKRQSVAFWCNPISGHATLYWYQQILGQGPKLLIQFQNNGVVDDSQLPKDRFSAERLKGVDSTLKIQPAKLEDSAVYLCASSLLKETQYFGPGTRLLVL.

The sample holds a few counts of this clonotype. The V call is TRBV7-8, the J call TRBJ2-4; perhaps TRBD1 as D (6 bases). CDR3 length equals 16 residues. Trimming pared 2 bases from V and 1 base from J, leaving 12 bases between. CDR1 and CDR2 (germline): SGHVS, FQNEAQ. The chain's CDR3 is CASSLFEGVAKNIQYF. Here the CDR3 DNA reads TGTGCCAGCAGCTTATTCGAGGGGGTGGCCAAAAACATTCAGTACTTC.

This clonotype was detected only a few times. One end of the junction is discordant with germline, which a read error may explain. The gene calls are TRBV7-9 and TRBJ2-3; TRBD2 aligns across 9 bases. In germline, CDR1 is SEHNR, CDR2 FQNEAQ (reference sequence). This CDR3 is built from 11 residues. CDR3 in amino acids: CASSFSGSKHF. As DNA, the CDR3 is TGTGCCAGCAGCTTTAGCGGGAGTAAGCATTTT.

The chain carries TRBV7-2 and TRBJ1-4; TRBD1 matches at 9 bases. V was pared by 4 bases and J by 7 bases, with 4 bases of the junction left unmatched. This CDR3 has 14 amino acids. Germline V CDR1 and CDR2: SGHTA, FQGNSA. CDR3 nucleotide sequence: TGTGCCAGCAGCTCCCACAGGGGGCCTGAAAAACTGTTTTTT. Its translation is CASSSHRGPEKLFF.

The table lists this clonotype with a few counts. J is TRBJ1-2 and V is TRBV7-2; 11 nucleotides line up with TRBD1. The CDR3 contains 18 residues. The germline V gene encodes CDR1 SGHTA and CDR2 FQGNSA. The junction had 13 bases not matched to a gene; V was cut back by 5 bases and J by 2 bases. CDR3 DNA sequence: TGTGCCAGCAGCGGGAGTGGGACAGGGGGGATTTCAAACTATGGCTACACCTTC. Translation: CASSGSGTGGISNYGYTF.

The chain couples TRBV7-2 to TRBJ2-5, with TRBD1 identical over 7 bases. This CDR3 region has 15 residues. V shed 1 base and J 4 bases; nucleotides not matched to a gene: 6. The germline V gene encodes CDR1 SGHTA and CDR2 FQGNSA. The CDR3 region is CASSLDIGGRETQYF. The CDR3 DNA follows: TGTGCCAGCAGCTTAGATATAGGGGGCCGAGAGACCCAGTACTTC.

In its sample, this clonotype was seen a few times. The J gene is TRBJ2-7, the V gene TRBV4-1; D may be TRBD1 (6 bases). The length of the CDR3 is 14 residues. Germline V gene sequence: CDR1 MGHRA, CDR2 YSYEKL. The V and J ends lost 1 base and 4 bases respectively, with 11 bases between them. The CDR3 here is CASSQGQGWYEQYF. The CDR3 DNA reads as TGCGCCAGCAGCCAAGGTCAGGGGTGGTACGAGCAGTACTTC.

This clonotype was detected once. J is TRBJ2-5 and V is TRBV7-9; D possibly corresponds to TRBD2 (5 bases). Trimming left V 5 bases short and J 5 bases short, with 21 bases between. CDR3 size: 16 residues. From germline, CDR1 is SEHNR and CDR2 FQNEAQ (reference sequence). This CDR3 reads CASSTPRGGDRETQYF. CDR3 bases: TGTGCCAGCAGCACCCCCCGCGGAGGCGATCGGGAGACCCAGTACTTC.

The chain has TRBV10-3 and TRBJ2-5, with D possibly being TRBD1 (7 bases). In germline, CDR1 is ENHRY, CDR2 SYGVKD. The V end lost 0 bases, the J end lost 2 bases, and 13 bases lay between the germline ends. The CDR3 length is 16 residues. CDR3 sequence (DNA): TGTGCCATCAGTGAGTCGGGCCCAGGGGGGCAAGAGACCCAGTACTTC. This sequence encodes CAISESGPGGQETQYF.

The chain is built from TRBV19 and TRBJ2-3; 10 bases are a match to TRBD2. Trimming at V came to 1 base and at J to 1 base, leaving 2 bases not matched to a gene. CDR1 LNHDA and CDR2 SQIVND come from the germline V gene (reference sequence). CDR3 length: 16 amino acids. DNA of the CDR3: TGTGCCAGTAGTATAGGACTAGCGGGCGGCACAGATACGCAGTATTTT. Translated, it gives CASSIGLAGGTDTQYF.

This clonotype was seen many times. The V gene is TRBV12-3 or TRBV12-4, the J gene TRBJ1-1, with D hard to call. CDR3 length equals 13 residues. Between the trimmed V and J ends, which lost 0 bases and 1 base, there was a span of 3 bases. This CDR3 is CASSLAANTEAFF. CDR3 DNA sequence: TGTGCCAGCAGTTTAGCGGCGAACACTGAAGCTTTCTTT.